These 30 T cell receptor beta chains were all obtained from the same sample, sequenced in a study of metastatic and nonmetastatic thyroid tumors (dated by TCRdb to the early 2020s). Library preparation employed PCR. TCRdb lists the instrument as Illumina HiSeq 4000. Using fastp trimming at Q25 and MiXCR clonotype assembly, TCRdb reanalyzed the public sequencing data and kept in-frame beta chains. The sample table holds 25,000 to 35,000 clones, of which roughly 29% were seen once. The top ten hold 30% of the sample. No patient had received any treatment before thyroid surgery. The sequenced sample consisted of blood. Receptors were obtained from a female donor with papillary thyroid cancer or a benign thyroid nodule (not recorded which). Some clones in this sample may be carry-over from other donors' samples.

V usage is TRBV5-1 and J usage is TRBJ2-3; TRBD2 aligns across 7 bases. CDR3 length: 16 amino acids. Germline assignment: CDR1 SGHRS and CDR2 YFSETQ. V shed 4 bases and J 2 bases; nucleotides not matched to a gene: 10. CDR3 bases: TGCGCCAGCAGCAGAAGGGACTACTCAAACACAGATACGCAGTATTTT. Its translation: CASSRRDYSNTDTQYF.

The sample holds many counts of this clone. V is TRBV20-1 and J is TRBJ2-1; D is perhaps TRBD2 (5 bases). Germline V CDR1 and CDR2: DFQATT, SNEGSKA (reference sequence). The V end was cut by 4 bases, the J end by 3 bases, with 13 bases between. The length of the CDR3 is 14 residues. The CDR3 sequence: CSANTGLGYNEQFF. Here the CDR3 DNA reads TGCAGTGCTAACACCGGACTGGGCTACAATGAGCAGTTCTTC.

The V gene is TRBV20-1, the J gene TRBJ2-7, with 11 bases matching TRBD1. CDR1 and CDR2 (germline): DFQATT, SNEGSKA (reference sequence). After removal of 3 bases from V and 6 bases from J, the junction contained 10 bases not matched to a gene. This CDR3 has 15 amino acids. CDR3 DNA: TGCAGTGCTAGCGGGCCGGCTGGGACAGGGGGCGAGCAGTACTTC. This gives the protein CSASGPAGTGGEQYF.

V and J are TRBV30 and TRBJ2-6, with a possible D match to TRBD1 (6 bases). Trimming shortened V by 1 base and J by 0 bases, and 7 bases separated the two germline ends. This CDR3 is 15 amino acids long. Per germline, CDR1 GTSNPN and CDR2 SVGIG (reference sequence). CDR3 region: CAWSAGASGANVLTF. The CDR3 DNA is TGTGCCTGGAGTGCAGGGGCCTCTGGGGCCAACGTCCTGACTTTC.

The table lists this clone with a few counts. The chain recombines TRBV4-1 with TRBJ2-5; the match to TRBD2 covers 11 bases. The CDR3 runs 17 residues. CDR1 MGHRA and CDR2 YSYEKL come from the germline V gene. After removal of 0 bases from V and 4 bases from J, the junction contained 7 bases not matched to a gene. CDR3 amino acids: CASSQDRSGGARETQYF. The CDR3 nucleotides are TGCGCCAGCAGCCAAGATCGTAGCGGGGGGGCCCGAGAGACCCAGTACTTC.

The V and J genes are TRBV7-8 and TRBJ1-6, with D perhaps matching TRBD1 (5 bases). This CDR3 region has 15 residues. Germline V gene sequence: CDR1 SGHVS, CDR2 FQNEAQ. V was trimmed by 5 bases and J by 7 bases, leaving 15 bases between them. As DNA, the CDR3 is TGTGCCAGCAGCCCGTGGGGGTCCTGGAATTCACCCCTCCACTTT. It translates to CASSPWGSWNSPLHF.

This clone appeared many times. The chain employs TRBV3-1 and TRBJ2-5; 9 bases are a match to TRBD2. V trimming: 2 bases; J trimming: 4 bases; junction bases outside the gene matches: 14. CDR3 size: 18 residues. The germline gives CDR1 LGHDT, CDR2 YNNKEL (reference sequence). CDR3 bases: TGTGCCAGCAGCCAACTGGGGGGCGGGAGGGCCGAGGTAGAGACCCAGTACTTC. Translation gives CASSQLGGGRAEVETQYF.

The CDR3 DNA reads TGTGCCAGCTCCATGGCGGGGGGCGCCTGGGATGAGCAGTTCTTC. Translating gives CASSMAGGAWDEQFF. This sequence joins TRBV6-1 and TRBJ2-1; 8 bases are shared with TRBD2. V lost 8 bases and J lost 8; bases outside the gene matches: 14. This CDR3 has 15 residues. Germline V gives CDR1 MNHNS, CDR2 SASEGT.

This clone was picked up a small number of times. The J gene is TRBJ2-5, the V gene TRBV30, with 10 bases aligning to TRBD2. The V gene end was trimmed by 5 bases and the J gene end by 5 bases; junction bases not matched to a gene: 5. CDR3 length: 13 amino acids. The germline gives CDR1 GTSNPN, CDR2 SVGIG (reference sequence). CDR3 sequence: CAWGSGRGETQYF. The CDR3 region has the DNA TGTGCCTGGGGGAGCGGGAGGGGGGAGACCCAGTACTTC.

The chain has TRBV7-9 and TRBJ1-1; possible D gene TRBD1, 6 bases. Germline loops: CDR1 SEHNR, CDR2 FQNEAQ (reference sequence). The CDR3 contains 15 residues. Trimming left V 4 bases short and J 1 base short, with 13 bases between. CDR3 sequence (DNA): TGTGCCAGCAGCTCCCAGGGGACACCGAACACTGAAGCTTTCTTT. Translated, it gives CASSSQGTPNTEAFF. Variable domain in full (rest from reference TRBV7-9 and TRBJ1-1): DTGVSQNPRHKITKRGQNVTFRCDPISEHNRLYWYRQTLGQGPEFLTYFQNEAQLEKSRLLSDRFSAERPKGSFSTLEIQRTEQGDSAMYLCASSSQGTPNTEAFFGQGTRLTVV.

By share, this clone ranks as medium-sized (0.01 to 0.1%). The CDR3 DNA reads as TGTGCCATCAGGTTACAGGGAGTCGACGAGCAGTACTTC. Encoded protein: CAIRLQGVDEQYF. This chain links TRBV10-3 with TRBJ2-7; D may be TRBD1 (6 bases). CDR1 ENHRY and CDR2 SYGVKD come from the germline V gene. The CDR3 is made up of 13 amino acids. Trimming left V 6 bases short and J 5 bases short, with 14 bases between.

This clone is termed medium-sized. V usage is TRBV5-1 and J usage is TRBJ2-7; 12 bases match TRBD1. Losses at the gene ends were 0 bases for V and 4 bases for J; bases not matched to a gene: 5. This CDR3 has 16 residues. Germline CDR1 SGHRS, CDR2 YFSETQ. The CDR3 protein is CASSLAPGQGAYEQYF. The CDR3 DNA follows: TGCGCCAGCAGCTTGGCTCCGGGACAGGGGGCATACGAGCAGTACTTC.

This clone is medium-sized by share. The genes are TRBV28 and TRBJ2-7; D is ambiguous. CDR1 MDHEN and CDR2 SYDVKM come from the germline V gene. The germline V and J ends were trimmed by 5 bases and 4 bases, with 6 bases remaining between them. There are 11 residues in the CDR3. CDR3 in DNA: TGTGCCAGCAGTCGAAATTACGAGCAGTACTTC. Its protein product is CASSRNYEQYF.

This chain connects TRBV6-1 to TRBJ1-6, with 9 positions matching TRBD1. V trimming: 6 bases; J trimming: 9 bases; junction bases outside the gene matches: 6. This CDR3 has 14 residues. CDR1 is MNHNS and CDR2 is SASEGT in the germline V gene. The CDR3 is CASRPGQGASPLHF. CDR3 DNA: TGTGCCAGCAGGCCGGGACAGGGTGCTTCACCCCTCCACTTT.

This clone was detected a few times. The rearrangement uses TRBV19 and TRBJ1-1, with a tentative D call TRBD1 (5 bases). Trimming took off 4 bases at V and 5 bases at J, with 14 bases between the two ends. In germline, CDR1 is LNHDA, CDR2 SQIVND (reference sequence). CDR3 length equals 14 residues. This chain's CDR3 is CASSKSGGETEAFF. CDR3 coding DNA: TGTGCCAGTAGTAAGTCCGGAGGGGAAACTGAAGCTTTCTTT.

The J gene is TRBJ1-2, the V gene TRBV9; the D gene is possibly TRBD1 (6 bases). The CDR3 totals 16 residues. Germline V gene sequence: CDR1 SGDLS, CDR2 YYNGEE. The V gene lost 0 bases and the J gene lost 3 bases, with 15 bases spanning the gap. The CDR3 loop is CASSVGQDRGYYGYTF. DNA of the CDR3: TGTGCCAGCAGCGTAGGTCAGGACAGAGGCTACTATGGCTACACCTTC.

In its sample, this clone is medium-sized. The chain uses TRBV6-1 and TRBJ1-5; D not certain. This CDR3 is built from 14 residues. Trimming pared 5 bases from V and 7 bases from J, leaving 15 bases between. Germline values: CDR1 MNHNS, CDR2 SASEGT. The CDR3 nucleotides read TGTGCCAGCAGTACGGGAAGCAGCATCCAGCCCCAGCATTTT. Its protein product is CASSTGSSIQPQHF.

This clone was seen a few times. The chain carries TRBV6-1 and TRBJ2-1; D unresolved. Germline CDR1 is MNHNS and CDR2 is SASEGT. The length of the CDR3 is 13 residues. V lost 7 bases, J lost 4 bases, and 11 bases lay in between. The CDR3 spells CASTEPHYNEQFF. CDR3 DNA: TGTGCCAGCACCGAGCCCCATTACAATGAGCAGTTCTTC.

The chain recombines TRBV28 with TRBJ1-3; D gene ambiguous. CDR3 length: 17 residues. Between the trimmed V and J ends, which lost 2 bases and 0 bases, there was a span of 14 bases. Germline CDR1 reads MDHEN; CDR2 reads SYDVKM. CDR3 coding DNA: TGTGCCAGCAGTTTAGGCAACAGTCATTACTCTGGAAACACCATATATTTT. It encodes CASSLGNSHYSGNTIYF. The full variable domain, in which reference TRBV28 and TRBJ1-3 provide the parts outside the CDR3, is DVKVTQSSRYLVKRTGEKVFLECVQDMDHENMFWYRQDPGLGLRLIYFSYDVKMKEKGDIPEGYSVSREKKERFSLILESASTNQTSMYLCASSLGNSHYSGNTIYFGEGSWLTVV.

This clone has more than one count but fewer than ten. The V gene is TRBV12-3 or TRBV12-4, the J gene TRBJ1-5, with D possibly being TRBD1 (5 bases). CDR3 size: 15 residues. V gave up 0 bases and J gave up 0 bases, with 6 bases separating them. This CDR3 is CASSLAGDSNQPQHF. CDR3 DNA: TGTGCCAGCAGTTTAGCAGGGGATAGCAATCAGCCCCAGCATTTT.

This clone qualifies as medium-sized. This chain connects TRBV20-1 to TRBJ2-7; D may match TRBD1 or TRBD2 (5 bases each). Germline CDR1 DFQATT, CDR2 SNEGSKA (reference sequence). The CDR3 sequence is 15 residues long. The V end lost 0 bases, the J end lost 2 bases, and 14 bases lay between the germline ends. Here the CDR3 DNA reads TGCAGTGCTAGAGAGGGGGAATTCAGTCCCTACGAGCAGTACTTC. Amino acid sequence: CSAREGEFSPYEQYF.

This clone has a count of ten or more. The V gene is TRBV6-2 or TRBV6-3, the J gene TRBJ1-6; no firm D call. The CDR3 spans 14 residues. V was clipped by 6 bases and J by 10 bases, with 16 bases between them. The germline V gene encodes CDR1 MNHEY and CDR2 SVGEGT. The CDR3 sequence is CASSPLLASSPLHF. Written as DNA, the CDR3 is TGTGCCAGCAGCCCACTCCTGGCGTCGTCACCCCTCCACTTT.

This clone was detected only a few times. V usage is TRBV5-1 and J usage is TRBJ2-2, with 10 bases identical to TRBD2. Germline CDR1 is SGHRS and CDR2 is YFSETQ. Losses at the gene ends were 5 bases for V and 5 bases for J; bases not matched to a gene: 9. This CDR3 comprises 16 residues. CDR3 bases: TGCGCCAGCAGATCAGCGGGAGGGCCGGTTACCGGGGAGCTGTTTTTT. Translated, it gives CASRSAGGPVTGELFF.

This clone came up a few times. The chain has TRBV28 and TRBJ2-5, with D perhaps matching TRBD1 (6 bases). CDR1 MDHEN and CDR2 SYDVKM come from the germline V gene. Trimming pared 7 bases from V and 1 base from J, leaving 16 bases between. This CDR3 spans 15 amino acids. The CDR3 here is CASIERGSSQETQYF. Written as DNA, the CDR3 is TGTGCCAGCATCGAGAGGGGGAGTTCCCAAGAGACCCAGTACTTC.

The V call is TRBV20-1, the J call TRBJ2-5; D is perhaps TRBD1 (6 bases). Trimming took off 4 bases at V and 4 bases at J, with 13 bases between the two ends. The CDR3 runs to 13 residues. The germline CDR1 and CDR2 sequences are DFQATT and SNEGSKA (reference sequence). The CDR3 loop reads CSAIPLGGETQYF. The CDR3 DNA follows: TGCAGTGCTATCCCGCTAGGGGGAGAGACCCAGTACTTC.

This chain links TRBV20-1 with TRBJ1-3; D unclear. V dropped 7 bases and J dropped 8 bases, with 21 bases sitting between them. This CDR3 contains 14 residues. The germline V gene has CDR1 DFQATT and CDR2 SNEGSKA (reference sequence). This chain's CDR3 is CSEISALKNHTIYF. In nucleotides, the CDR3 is TGCAGTGAGATCTCGGCCCTCAAGAATCACACCATATATTTT.

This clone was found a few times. The CDR3 coding sequence is TGTGCCAGTAGTACCCACCTTCGCGGACAGGGATCAGCTTTCTTT. Its translation is CASSTHLRGQGSAFF. The chain recombines TRBV19 with TRBJ1-1, with 8 bases fitting TRBD1. Per germline, CDR1 LNHDA and CDR2 SQIVND (reference sequence). V trimming: 4 bases; J trimming: 10 bases; junction bases outside the gene matches: 14. The CDR3 contains 15 residues.

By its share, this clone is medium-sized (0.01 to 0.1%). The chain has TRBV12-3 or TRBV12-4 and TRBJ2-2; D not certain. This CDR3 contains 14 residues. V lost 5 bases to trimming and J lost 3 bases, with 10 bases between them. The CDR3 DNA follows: TGTGCCAGCAGTCCATCTCAGTACACCGGGGAGCTGTTTTTT. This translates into CASSPSQYTGELFF.

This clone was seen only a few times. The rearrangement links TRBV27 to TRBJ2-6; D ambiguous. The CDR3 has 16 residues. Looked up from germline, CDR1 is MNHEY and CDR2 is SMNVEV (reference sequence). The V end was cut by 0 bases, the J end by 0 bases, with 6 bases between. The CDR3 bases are TGTGCCAGCAGTTTATCATTCGGCTCTGGGGCCAACGTCCTGACTTTC. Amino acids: CASSLSFGSGANVLTF.

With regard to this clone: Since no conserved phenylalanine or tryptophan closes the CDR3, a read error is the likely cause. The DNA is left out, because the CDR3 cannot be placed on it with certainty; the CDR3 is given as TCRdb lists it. Here the CDR3 reads CATSRAANTGEMFL. The genes are TRBV15 and TRBJ2-2. With termini counted, the CDR3 has 14 amino acids. The germline CDR1 and CDR2 sequences are LNHNV and YYDKDF (reference sequence).